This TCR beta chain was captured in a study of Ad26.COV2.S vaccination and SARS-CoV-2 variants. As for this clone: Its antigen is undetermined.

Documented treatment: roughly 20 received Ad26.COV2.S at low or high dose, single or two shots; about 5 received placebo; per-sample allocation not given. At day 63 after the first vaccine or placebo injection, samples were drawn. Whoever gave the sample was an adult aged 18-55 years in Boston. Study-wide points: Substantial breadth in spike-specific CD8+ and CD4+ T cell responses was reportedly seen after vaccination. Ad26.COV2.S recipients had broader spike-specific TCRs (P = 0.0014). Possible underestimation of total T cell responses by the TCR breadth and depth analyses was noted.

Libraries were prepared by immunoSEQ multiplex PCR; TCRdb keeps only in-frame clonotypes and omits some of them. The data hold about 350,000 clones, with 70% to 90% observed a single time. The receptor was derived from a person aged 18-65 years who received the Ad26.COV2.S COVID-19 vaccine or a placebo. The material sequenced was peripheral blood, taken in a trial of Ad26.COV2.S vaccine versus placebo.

In DNA form, the CDR3 reads TGTGCCAGCAGCCCATCCCGGACGGCGAACACTGAAGCTTTCTTT. Its translation is CASSPSRTANTEAFF. The rearrangement links TRBV7-3 to TRBJ1-1; D is uncertain. V dropped 5 bases and J dropped 1 base, with 14 bases sitting between them. This CDR3 is 15 amino acids long. The germline CDR1 and CDR2 sequences are SGHTA and FQGTGA.